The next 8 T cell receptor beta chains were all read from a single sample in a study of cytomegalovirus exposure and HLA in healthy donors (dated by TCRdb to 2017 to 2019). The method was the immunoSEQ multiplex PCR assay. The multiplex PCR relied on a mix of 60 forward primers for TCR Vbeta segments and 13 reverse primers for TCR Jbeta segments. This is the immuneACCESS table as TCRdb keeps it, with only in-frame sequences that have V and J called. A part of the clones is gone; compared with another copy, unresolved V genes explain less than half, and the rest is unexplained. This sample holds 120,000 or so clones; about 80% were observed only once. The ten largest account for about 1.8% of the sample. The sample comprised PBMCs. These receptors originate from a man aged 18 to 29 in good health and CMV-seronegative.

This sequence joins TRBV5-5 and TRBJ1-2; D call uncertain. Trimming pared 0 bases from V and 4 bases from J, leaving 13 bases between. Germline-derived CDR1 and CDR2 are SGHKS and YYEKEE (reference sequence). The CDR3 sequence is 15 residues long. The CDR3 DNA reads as TGTGCCAGCAGCTTGGATGGCCTTCGTGCCTATGGCTACACCTTC. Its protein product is CASSLDGLRAYGYTF.

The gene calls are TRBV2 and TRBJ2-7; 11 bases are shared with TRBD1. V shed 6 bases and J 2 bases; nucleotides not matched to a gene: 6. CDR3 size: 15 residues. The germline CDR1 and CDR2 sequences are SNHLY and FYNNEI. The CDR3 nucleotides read TGTGCCAGCAGGGGTGGGACAGGGGGAACCTACGAGCAGTACTTC. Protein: CASRGGTGGTYEQYF.

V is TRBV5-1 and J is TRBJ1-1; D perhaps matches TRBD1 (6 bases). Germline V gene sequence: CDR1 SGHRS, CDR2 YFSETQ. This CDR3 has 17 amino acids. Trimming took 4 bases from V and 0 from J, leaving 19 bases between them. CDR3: CASSPTPGDWVNTEAFF. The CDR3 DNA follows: TGCGCCAGCAGCCCGACCCCAGGGGATTGGGTGAACACTGAAGCTTTCTTT.

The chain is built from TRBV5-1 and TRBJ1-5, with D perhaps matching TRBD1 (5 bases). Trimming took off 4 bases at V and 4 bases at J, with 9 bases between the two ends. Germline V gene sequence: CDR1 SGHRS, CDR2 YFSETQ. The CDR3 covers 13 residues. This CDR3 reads CASSQGQNQPQHF. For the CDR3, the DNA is TGCGCCAGCAGCCAGGGTCAGAATCAGCCCCAGCATTTT.

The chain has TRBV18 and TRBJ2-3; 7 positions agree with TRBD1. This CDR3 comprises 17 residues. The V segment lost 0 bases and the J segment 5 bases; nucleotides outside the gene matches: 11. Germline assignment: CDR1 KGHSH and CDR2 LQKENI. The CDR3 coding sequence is TGTGCCAGCTCACCACCTCCCGGAAGGGGGCCGGGAGATACGCAGTATTTT. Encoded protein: CASSPPPGRGPGDTQYF.

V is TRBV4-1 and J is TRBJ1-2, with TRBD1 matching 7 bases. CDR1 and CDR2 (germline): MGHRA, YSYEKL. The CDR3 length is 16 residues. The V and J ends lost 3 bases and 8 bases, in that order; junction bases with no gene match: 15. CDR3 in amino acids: CASSHIDRAGAEGYTF. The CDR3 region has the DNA TGCGCCAGCAGCCACATTGACAGGGCAGGAGCTGAGGGCTACACCTTC.

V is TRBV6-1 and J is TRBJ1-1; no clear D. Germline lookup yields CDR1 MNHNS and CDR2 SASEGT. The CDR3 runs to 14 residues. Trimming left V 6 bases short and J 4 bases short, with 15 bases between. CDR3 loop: CASRTRKEGTEAFF. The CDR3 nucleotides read TGTGCCAGCAGGACAAGGAAAGAGGGCACTGAAGCTTTCTTT.

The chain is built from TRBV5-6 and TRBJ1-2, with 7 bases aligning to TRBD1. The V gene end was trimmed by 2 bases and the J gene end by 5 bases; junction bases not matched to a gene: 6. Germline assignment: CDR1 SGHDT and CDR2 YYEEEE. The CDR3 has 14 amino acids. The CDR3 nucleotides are TGTGCCAGCAGCTTTCCCGACAGGGCTTATGGCTACACCTTC. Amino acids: CASSFPDRAYGYTF. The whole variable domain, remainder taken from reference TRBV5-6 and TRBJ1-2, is DAGVTQSPTHLIKTRGQQVTLRCSPKSGHDTVSWYQQALGQGPQFIFQYYEEEERQRGNFPDRFSGHQFPNYSSELNVNALLLGDSALYLCASSFPDRAYGYTFGSGTRLTVV.